Below, 22 T cell receptor beta chains from the same sample are listed, as sequenced in a study of PD-L1 blockade in urothelial cancer. The protocol was immunoSEQ multiplex PCR, while the TCRdb copy is restricted to in-frame clones and leaves out a portion. Of under 90,000 clones listed, 90% to 95% were seen once; the top ten hold 7.5% to 10%. The sample here was PBMCs, taken around atezolizumab (anti-PD-L1) treatment. The receptors stem from a man aged 60 to 69 with urothelial cancer.

The rearrangement uses TRBV15 and TRBJ2-5; no firm D call. The CDR3 is 11 residues long. CDR1 and CDR2 from the germline V gene are LNHNV and YYDKDF (reference sequence). V was shortened by 5 bases and J by 1 base, with 2 bases between the two germline ends. In DNA form, the CDR3 reads TGTGCCACCAGCCGCCAAGAGACCCAGTACTTC. It codes for CATSRQETQYF.

The chain couples TRBV29-1 to TRBJ2-7, with 9 bases lining up with TRBD1. V gave up 8 bases and J gave up 2 bases; unmatched junction bases: 4. The CDR3 contains 12 residues. The germline V gene encodes CDR1 SQVTM and CDR2 ANQGSEA. The chain's CDR3 is CSIRTGAYEQYF. For the CDR3, the DNA is TGCAGCATTCGGACAGGGGCCTACGAGCAGTACTTC.

The V gene is TRBV2, the J gene TRBJ2-5; 7 bases map to TRBD2. Germline V gives CDR1 SNHLY, CDR2 FYNNEI. CDR3 size: 13 residues. The J segment lost 2 bases and the V segment lost 5 bases, leaving 2 bases of the junction unmatched. CDR3 amino acids: CASSYGRQETQYF. CDR3 DNA: TGTGCCAGCAGTTACGGGAGGCAAGAGACCCAGTACTTC.

The rearrangement uses TRBV19 and TRBJ2-3; 7 bases line up with TRBD1. This CDR3 comprises 13 residues. V was clipped by 7 bases and J by 5 bases; unmatched bases: 6. Germline assignment: CDR1 LNHDA and CDR2 SQIVND (reference sequence). CDR3 region: CASTRTGKDTQYF. In DNA form, the CDR3 reads TGTGCCAGTACACGGACAGGTAAAGATACGCAGTATTTT.

The chain links TRBV7-7 to TRBJ2-5; 7 nucleotides line up with TRBD2. The CDR3 loop spans 16 amino acids. J lost 3 bases, V lost 5 bases, and 12 bases had no gene match. The germline V gene encodes CDR1 SSHAT and CDR2 FNYEAQ (reference sequence). This chain's CDR3 is CASSHPPQAGEETQYF. The DNA for the CDR3 is TGTGCCAGCAGCCACCCCCCCCAGGCGGGGGAAGAGACCCAGTACTTC.

Only one count was recorded for this clone. The chain carries TRBV5-1 and TRBJ2-7; 8 bases map to TRBD1. The CDR3 is 15 amino acids. The V and J ends lost 0 bases and 6 bases, in that order; junction bases with no gene match: 8. Germline CDR1 reads SGHRS; CDR2 reads YFSETQ. CDR3 bases: TGCGCCAGCAGCTTGGCCGGACAGGGAAGGCGCGAGCAGTACTTC. As protein: CASSLAGQGRREQYF.

The chain carries TRBV4-3 and TRBJ1-2; 9 nucleotides agree with TRBD1. The CDR3 is made up of 16 amino acids. CDR1 and CDR2 (germline): LGHNA, YSLEER. Germline trimming cut 2 bases from V and 3 bases from J; bases unmatched to any gene: 7. The CDR3: CASSQSYRGRDYGYTF. The CDR3 bases are TGCGCCAGCAGCCAATCCTACAGGGGGCGCGACTATGGCTACACCTTC.

The chain combines TRBV2 with TRBJ1-3; TRBD1 agrees at 7 bases. From germline, CDR1 is SNHLY and CDR2 FYNNEI. V dropped 5 bases and J dropped 0; count of bases not matched to a gene: 7. This CDR3 spans 16 amino acids. The CDR3 loop is CASSRDSSNSGNTIYF. In nucleotides, the CDR3 is TGTGCCAGCAGTCGGGACAGTAGTAACTCTGGAAACACCATATATTTT.

The CDR3 protein is CASSLGGQREAFF. The CDR3 DNA follows: TGTGCCAGCAGCTTAGGGGGACAGCGAGAGGCTTTCTTT. The rearrangement uses TRBV11-3 and TRBJ1-1; 7 bases map to TRBD1. Germline CDR1 is SGHNT and CDR2 is YENEEA. Trimming took 1 base from V and 11 from J; bases not matched to a gene: 7. CDR3 length equals 13 residues. Filled out from reference TRBV11-3 and TRBJ1-1, the complete variable domain reads EAGVVQSPRYKIIEKKQPVAFWCNPISGHNTLYWYLQNLGQGPELLIRYENEEAVDDSQLPKDRFSAERLKGVDSTLKIQPAELGDSAVYLCASSLGGQREAFFGQGTRLTVV.

This clone has just one count. A junction boundary mismatches the germline segment, possibly from a read error. This chain's CDR3 is CAEGAQYF. CDR3 coding DNA: TGCGCTGAGGGGGCGCAGTATTTT. The chain uses TRBV27 and TRBJ2-3; D perhaps matches TRBD1 (6 bases). CDR3 length equals 8 residues. Germline V gene lookup returns CDR1 MNHEY and CDR2 SMNVEV (reference sequence).

The gene calls are TRBV2 and TRBJ2-5, with D perhaps TRBD1 (6 bases). In germline, CDR1 is SNHLY, CDR2 FYNNEI. The CDR3 runs 13 residues. The ends were cut back, 8 bases at V and 5 bases at J, with 15 bases in the middle. The DNA of the CDR3 is TGTGCCAGCCGGGTAGGGCAGGGGGAGACCCAGTACTTC. It specifies CASRVGQGETQYF.

The chain joins TRBV5-6 to TRBJ2-5, with D possibly being TRBD1 (6 bases). V was cut by 2 bases and J by 5 bases, with 13 bases left in between. The CDR3 contains 14 residues. Germline loops: CDR1 SGHDT, CDR2 YYEEEE. In DNA, the CDR3 is TGTGCCAGCAGCTTCAGGGGTTTAAAGGAGACCCAGTACTTC. Residues: CASSFRGLKETQYF.

The chain joins TRBV11-2 to TRBJ2-2; TRBD2 might be the D (6 bases). Between the trimmed V and J ends, which lost 5 bases and 5 bases, there was a span of 18 bases. This CDR3 region has 16 residues. Germline CDR1 and CDR2: SGHAT and FQNNGV. The CDR3 sequence: CASSIRGIPGTGELFF. CDR3 DNA: TGTGCCAGCAGCATACGGGGGATCCCGGGGACCGGGGAGCTGTTTTTT.

This clone has a handful of counts. The V call is TRBV19, the J call TRBJ2-3; TRBD2 aligns across 13 bases. The CDR3 totals 17 residues. J was trimmed by 0 bases and V by 3 bases; bases with no gene match: 3. Germline V gene lookup returns CDR1 LNHDA and CDR2 SQIVND (reference sequence). The CDR3 DNA reads as TGTGCCAGTAGTATCATGGGACTAGCGGGAAGCACAGATACGCAGTATTTT. Translation gives CASSIMGLAGSTDTQYF.

The rearrangement uses TRBV7-2 and TRBJ2-2, with 9 bases matching TRBD2. Germline assignment: CDR1 SGHTA and CDR2 FQGNSA. The V and J ends lost 3 bases and 4 bases, in that order; junction bases with no gene match: 6. This CDR3 is built from 16 residues. CDR3 DNA sequence: TGTGCCAGCAGCTTGGGTAGCGGGGGACCCACCGGGGAGCTGTTTTTT. Its protein product is CASSLGSGGPTGELFF.

V is TRBV7-9 and J is TRBJ2-2, with TRBD1 matching over 7 bases. The CDR3 consists of 17 residues. Germline V gene lookup returns CDR1 SEHNR and CDR2 FQNEAQ (reference sequence). The junction had 8 bases not matched to a gene; V was cut back by 4 bases and J by 0 bases. The CDR3, as DNA: TGTGCCAGCAGCTCTATAACAGGGGCCACGAACACCGGGGAGCTGTTTTTT. This encodes CASSSITGATNTGELFF.

The V call is TRBV7-9, the J call TRBJ1-4, with a possible D match to TRBD1 (6 bases). Looked up from germline, CDR1 is SEHNR and CDR2 is FQNEAQ (reference sequence). This CDR3 contains 17 residues. The V and J ends lost 5 bases and 3 bases respectively, with 19 bases between them. Here the CDR3 DNA reads TGTGCCAGCAGCCGGACATTCCCCAGGGGTCCTAATGAAAAACTGTTTTTT. Encoded protein: CASSRTFPRGPNEKLFF.

This chain uses TRBV30 with TRBJ1-2; 7 bases line up with TRBD1. The CDR3 loop spans 13 amino acids. Germline assignment: CDR1 GTSNPN and CDR2 SVGIG (reference sequence). The J segment lost 8 bases and the V segment lost 2 bases, leaving 8 bases of the junction unmatched. This CDR3 is CAWSLNRGSGYTF. DNA of the CDR3: TGTGCCTGGAGTTTAAACAGGGGAAGCGGCTACACCTTC.

The gene calls are TRBV10-3 and TRBJ2-7, with D maybe TRBD2 (6 bases). The CDR3 sequence is 15 residues long. Per germline, CDR1 ENHRY and CDR2 SYGVKD. V was trimmed by 3 bases and J by 4 bases, leaving 16 bases between them. This CDR3 reads CAISDGSGTVYEQYF. CDR3 in DNA: TGTGCCATCAGTGACGGGAGTGGAACCGTATACGAGCAGTACTTC.

The CDR3 nucleotides are TGTGCCAGCAGCTTGGTTCGTAATGAGCAGTTCTTC. This gives the protein CASSLVRNEQFF. The chain carries TRBV5-6 and TRBJ2-1; D uncertain. This CDR3 region has 12 residues. CDR1 is SGHDT and CDR2 is YYEEEE in the germline V gene. The ends were cut back, 0 bases at V and 7 bases at J, with 5 bases in the middle.

The chain uses TRBV7-2 and TRBJ2-3, with TRBD2 identical over 8 bases. Per the germline V gene, CDR1 is SGHTA and CDR2 is FQGNSA. The CDR3 runs to 16 residues. V lost 2 bases to trimming and J lost 2 bases; unmatched junction nucleotides: 6. The CDR3 protein is CASSLKTGGHTDTQYF. Written as DNA, the CDR3 is TGTGCCAGCAGCTTAAAAACGGGGGGGCACACAGATACGCAGTATTTT.

V usage is TRBV9 and J usage is TRBJ2-3; 9 bases line up with TRBD2. Looked up from germline, CDR1 is SGDLS and CDR2 is YYNGEE. The ends lost 4 bases at V and 3 bases at J; junction bases unmatched: 6. The CDR3 spans 15 residues. DNA of the CDR3: TGTGCCAGCAGCATTCTGACTAGCGGAACAGATACGCAGTATTTT. It encodes CASSILTSGTDTQYF.